These T cell receptor beta chains were read from a single sample in a study of T cells in Graves' hyperthyroidism and ophthalmopathy. Using its own MiXCR run on the multiplex PCR reads, TCRdb lists one record per CDR3 protein. The profile covers approximately 370,000 distinct CDR3 sequences, with more than 12% appearing a single time and 32% taken by the ten largest. The sample consisted of blood. These receptors originate from a woman younger than 45 with Graves' hyperthyroidism. The CDR3 runs from the conserved cysteine through the conserved F or W. A D gene is named only where the DNA matches it firmly. Only some rows state a clone size, as once, few, many or a class for expanded clones.

J: TRBJ2-5
V: TRBV5-6
size: -
D: -
DNA: TGTGCCAGCAGCTTGGTCGTTTCAGGGAAAGAGACCCAGTACTTC
CDR3: CASSLVVSGKETQYF

J: TRBJ2-1
V: TRBV6-1
size: -
D: -
DNA: TGTGCCAGCAATCCCACAGGATACTCCAGTTACAATGAGCAGTTCTTC
CDR3: CASNPTGYSSYNEQFF

J: TRBJ2-5
V: TRBV20-1
size: few
D: TRBD2
DNA: TGCAGTGCTAGAGATCTAGCGGGAGGGTCGGAGACCCAGTACTTC
CDR3: CSARDLAGGSETQYF

J: TRBJ1-1
V: TRBV28
size: few
D: -
DNA: TGTGCCAGCCCAGGGGACCTCTCCCCCACTGAAGCTTTCTTT
CDR3: CASPGDLSPTEAFF

J: TRBJ2-3
V: TRBV7-2
size: -
D: TRBD2
DNA: TGTGCCAGCAGCCTAGCAGCGGGAGGAACAGATACGCAGTATTTT
CDR3: CASSLAAGGTDTQYF

J: TRBJ1-1
V: TRBV18
size: many
D: -
DNA: TGTGCCAGCTCACCGATCGGAGGGAACACTGAAGCTTTCTTT
CDR3: CASSPIGGNTEAFF

J: TRBJ2-7
V: TRBV7-9
size: many
D: -
DNA: TGTGCCAGCAGCTTAGGGAGGGGGTCCCACGAGCAGTACTTC
CDR3: CASSLGRGSHEQYF

J: TRBJ2-5
V: TRBV19
size: few
D: -
DNA: TGTGCCAGTAGCAGCCCGCTACAAGAGACCCAGTACTTC
CDR3: CASSSPLQETQYF

J: TRBJ1-1
V: TRBV18
size: -
D: -
DNA: TGTGCCAGCTCACTCCCGGGGGGGTTGAAGAACACTGAAGCTTTCTTT
CDR3: CASSLPGGLKNTEAFF

J: TRBJ2-3
V: TRBV5-1
size: few
D: TRBD1
DNA: TGCGCCAGCAGCTCATTACCGACAGGGGGCTCGACAGATACGCAGTATTTT
CDR3: CASSSLPTGGSTDTQYF

J: TRBJ2-5
V: TRBV28
size: many
D: -
DNA: TGTGCCAGCAGTTCCACAAAACGGACAGCGAAAGAGACCCAGTACTTC
CDR3: CASSSTKRTAKETQYF

J: TRBJ2-1
V: TRBV11-3
size: many
D: -
DNA: TGTGCCAGCAGCAAAACGAATAACTACAATGAGCAGTTCTTC
CDR3: CASSKTNNYNEQFF

J: TRBJ2-2
V: TRBV18
size: many
D: -
DNA: TGTGCCAGCTCAGATGACGGCGGGGAGCTGTTTTTT
CDR3: CASSDDGGELFF

J: TRBJ2-7
V: TRBV28
size: many
D: TRBD2
DNA: TGTGCCAGCAGCCCGCCTAGCGGGACCTACGAGCAGTACTTC
CDR3: CASSPPSGTYEQYF

J: TRBJ2-3
V: TRBV19
size: few
D: TRBD2
DNA: TGTGCCAGTACCCTAGCGGGGCCCGGCGATACGCAGTATTTT
CDR3: CASTLAGPGDTQYF

J: TRBJ1-5
V: TRBV19
size: few
D: -
DNA: TGTGCCACCCAGACAGGTTATTATCAGCCCCAGCATTTT
CDR3: CATQTGYYQPQHF

J: TRBJ1-1
V: TRBV2
size: many
D: TRBD1
DNA: TGTGCCAGCAGGCTTACAGGGGTTATGAACACTGAAGCTTTCTTT
CDR3: CASRLTGVMNTEAFF

J: TRBJ1-4
V: TRBV5-5
size: few
D: -
DNA: TGTGCCAGCAGTGGCCCGGCGTTCGGAAGGGAAAAACTGTTTTTT
CDR3: CASSGPAFGREKLFF

J: TRBJ2-4
V: TRBV4-1
size: -
D: TRBD2
DNA: TGCGCCAGCAGCCAAGATCGAGCCAGCGGGGGAGCCAAAAACATTCAGTACTTC
CDR3: CASSQDRASGGAKNIQYF

J: TRBJ1-1
V: TRBV30
size: many
D: -
DNA: TGTGCCTGGACCAGACACCCGAACACTGAAGCTTTCTTT
CDR3: CAWTRHPNTEAFF

J: TRBJ1-3
V: TRBV7-8
size: few
D: -
DNA: TGTGCCAGCAGCTTTCAGGGACTTGGTGGAAACACCATATATTTT
CDR3: CASSFQGLGGNTIYF

J: TRBJ2-7
V: TRBV6-1
size: many
D: TRBD1
DNA: TGTGCCAGCAGTCAGGGACAGGACTACGAGCAGTACTTC
CDR3: CASSQGQDYEQYF

J: TRBJ2-7
V: TRBV7-9
size: -
D: -
DNA: TGTGCCAGCAGCTTACTAGACGGGACACCCTCCGAGCAGTACTTC
CDR3: CASSLLDGTPSEQYF

J: TRBJ2-3
V: TRBV6-1
size: few
D: TRBD2
DNA: TGTGCCAGCAGTGCAATACTAGCGGGAGACACAGATACGCAGTATTTT
CDR3: CASSAILAGDTDTQYF

J: TRBJ2-1
V: TRBV6-1
size: many
D: TRBD2
DNA: TGTGCCAGCATCCAGTGGAGCGGGAGCTCCAATGAGCAGTTCTTC
CDR3: CASIQWSGSSNEQFF

J: TRBJ2-1
V: TRBV18
size: many
D: -
DNA: TGTGCCAGCTCACCACCGCCCCAGGGAGGTGAGCAGTTCTTC
CDR3: CASSPPPQGGEQFF

J: TRBJ2-7
V: TRBV28
size: many
D: -
DNA: TGTGCCAGCAAGCCAGGGGATTGGGCTAGCCTTCGCGAGCAGTACTTC
CDR3: CASKPGDWASLREQYF

J: TRBJ2-1
V: TRBV7-2
size: many
D: TRBD2
DNA: TGTGCCAGCAGCTCGGATAGCGGGGCGGCCTACAATGAGCAGTTCTTC
CDR3: CASSSDSGAAYNEQFF

J: TRBJ2-1
V: TRBV20-1
size: many
D: -
DNA: TGCAGTACCGGACTCTACAATGAGCAGTTCTTC
CDR3: CSTGLYNEQFF

J: TRBJ2-1
V: TRBV2
size: many
D: TRBD2
DNA: TGTGCCAGCAGATCCGAGGGAGGGCCAGGGAATGAGCAGTTCTTC
CDR3: CASRSEGGPGNEQFF

J: TRBJ2-5
V: TRBV28
size: many
D: -
DNA: TGTGCCAGCAGTTACTCGGAGACCCAGTACTTC
CDR3: CASSYSETQYF

J: TRBJ2-5
V: TRBV3-1
size: many
D: -
DNA: TGTGCCAGCAGCAGAACTTCAGGGTTCGGAGAGACCCAGTACTTC
CDR3: CASSRTSGFGETQYF

J: TRBJ2-5
V: TRBV6-1
size: many
D: -
DNA: TGTGCCAGCAGCAGCCAGGGCCTACAAGAGACCCAGTACTTC
CDR3: CASSSQGLQETQYF